These 21 T cell receptor beta chains share one sample of origin, sequenced in a study of shared clonotypes between healthy human individuals. TCRdb's table, derived via immunoSEQ multiplex PCR, lists solely in-frame clones and lacks some. Seen here are under 1,100,000 clones, around 74% observed once, and the top ten hold about 1.5%. The sequenced sample was memory CD4+ T cells sorted from blood. Subset in this sample: CD45RA-negative fraction. The receptors stem from a man younger than 35 in good health.

This clone was observed a handful of times. This chain uses TRBV7-2 with TRBJ1-1; TRBD1 might be the D (5 bases). Germline values: CDR1 SGHTA, CDR2 FQGNSA. Trimming left V 5 bases short and J 8 bases short, with 12 bases between. This CDR3 has 12 amino acids. The CDR3 spells CASSPHRGEAFF. CDR3 coding DNA: TGTGCCAGCAGCCCTCATCGGGGGGAAGCTTTCTTT.

The V and J genes are TRBV7-2 and TRBJ2-7, with D unclear. The CDR3 is made up of 14 amino acids. V was trimmed by 2 bases and J by 2 bases, leaving 10 bases between them. Germline values: CDR1 SGHTA, CDR2 FQGNSA. The CDR3 nucleotides read TGTGCCAGCAGCTTACATTACGGAACCTACGAGCAGTACTTC. This translates into CASSLHYGTYEQYF.

The rearrangement links TRBV27 to TRBJ2-3; 9 positions agree with TRBD2. The CDR3 runs 16 residues. CDR1 is MNHEY and CDR2 is SMNVEV in the germline V gene (reference sequence). J gave up 0 bases and V 8 bases, and 9 bases lay outside the gene matches. The CDR3 sequence is CASGLGLARSTDTQYF. CDR3 nucleotides: TGTGCCAGCGGCCTCGGACTAGCGCGAAGCACAGATACGCAGTATTTT.

A word on this clone: A far bigger clonotype differs at one base, so this is likely a read error. This same CDR3 is encoded by further DNA sequences in the sample. The chain has TRBV7-3 and TRBJ1-1; D not resolved. Germline V CDR1 and CDR2: SGHTA, FQGTGA. This CDR3 is built from 13 residues. V was cut by 2 bases and J by 0 bases, with 4 bases left in between. The CDR3 sequence: CASSLELNTEAFF. Here the CDR3 DNA reads TGTGCCAGCAGCTTAGAACTGAACACTGAAGCTTTCTTT.

This clone was recorded at least ten times. V gene TRBV2 combines with J gene TRBJ1-2; D is unresolved. The CDR3 covers 15 residues. V was trimmed by 6 bases and J by 0 bases, leaving 14 bases between them. Germline V CDR1 and CDR2: SNHLY, FYNNEI. The CDR3 loop reads CASRADRTPNYGYTF. CDR3 coding DNA: TGTGCCAGCAGGGCCGACCGAACGCCTAACTATGGCTACACCTTC.

The chain carries TRBV5-1 and TRBJ1-4; D gene unclear. The germline V gene encodes CDR1 SGHRS and CDR2 YFSETQ. V lost 5 bases, J lost 3 bases, and 11 bases lay in between. The CDR3 spans 14 residues. For the CDR3, the DNA is TGCGCCAGCAGTCCTGAAACAGCTAATGAAAAACTGTTTTTT. Amino acid sequence: CASSPETANEKLFF.

The rearrangement links TRBV28 to TRBJ2-2; TRBD2 agrees at 10 bases. Germline CDR1 MDHEN, CDR2 SYDVKM. The J segment lost 4 bases and the V segment lost 2 bases, leaving 7 bases of the junction unmatched. There are 17 residues in the CDR3. The CDR3 loop reads CASSLIGLAGATGELFF. The CDR3 region has the DNA TGTGCCAGCAGTTTAATCGGGCTAGCGGGGGCCACCGGGGAGCTGTTTTTT.

The sample holds many counts of this clone. This chain joins TRBV5-5 and TRBJ2-5; no clear D gene. The germline CDR1 and CDR2 sequences are SGHKS and YYEKEE (reference sequence). CDR3 length: 13 amino acids. The V end was cut by 0 bases, the J end by 3 bases, with 6 bases between. CDR3 bases: TGTGCCAGCAGCTTGGCTTGGGAAGAGACCCAGTACTTC. It encodes CASSLAWEETQYF.

This clone came up once. This rearrangement joins TRBV6-6 to TRBJ1-3; tentative D call: TRBD1 (6 bases). Germline V gene sequence: CDR1 MNHNY, CDR2 SVGAGI (reference sequence). The CDR3 totals 14 residues. V was trimmed by 8 bases and J by 7 bases, leaving 18 bases between them. DNA for the CDR3: TGTGCCAGCTCCCCTCCGGGGGGCGGCAACACCATATATTTT. Translating it yields CASSPPGGGNTIYF.

This clone came up a few times. This rearrangement joins TRBV5-1 to TRBJ2-3, with 7 bases aligning to TRBD2. The CDR3 has 13 residues. J gave up 6 bases and V 7 bases, and 8 bases lay outside the gene matches. CDR1 and CDR2 (germline): SGHRS, YFSETQ. As DNA, the CDR3 is TGCGCCAGCGCAATAGCGGGCGGCGATACGCAGTATTTT. This sequence encodes CASAIAGGDTQYF.

The chain employs TRBV7-2 and TRBJ2-2; TRBD2 agrees at 14 bases. This CDR3 region has 19 residues. Unmatched junction bases numbered 9, after V lost 1 base and J lost 5 bases. Germline V CDR1 and CDR2: SGHTA, FQGNSA. As DNA, the CDR3 is TGTGCCAGCAGCTTAGGAGGGAGACTAGCGGGAGGGGTTACCGGGGAGCTGTTTTTT. Translating it yields CASSLGGRLAGGVTGELFF.

The V and J genes are TRBV18 and TRBJ2-7, with 11 bases that match TRBD2. Trimming at V came to 0 bases and at J to 2 bases, leaving 3 bases not matched to a gene. The CDR3 contains 16 residues. In germline, CDR1 is KGHSH, CDR2 LQKENI. The CDR3 coding sequence is TGTGCCAGCTCACCACCTCTAGCGGGGGGCACCTACGAGCAGTACTTC. Translating gives CASSPPLAGGTYEQYF. Filled out from reference TRBV18 and TRBJ2-7, the complete variable domain reads NAGVMQNPRHLVRRRGQEARLRCSPMKGHSHVYWYRQLPEEGLKFMVYLQKENIIDESGMPKERFSAEFPKEGPSILRIQQVVRGDSAAYFCASSPPLAGGTYEQYFGPGTRLTVT.

The rearrangement uses TRBV10-2 and TRBJ2-1; no clear D. Trimming removed 2 bases from V and 9 bases from J, with 8 bases in between. Germline V gene lookup returns CDR1 WSHSY and CDR2 SAAADI. This CDR3 is 12 amino acids long. The CDR3 bases are TGCGCCAGCAGTGAGGGACCGGGTGAGCAGTTCTTC. Its protein is CASSEGPGEQFF.

As concerns this clone: Other DNA sequences in the same sample also yield this CDR3. V is TRBV6-5 and J is TRBJ2-5, with D unclear. Per the germline V gene, CDR1 is MNHEY and CDR2 is SVGAGI. The germline V and J ends were trimmed by 2 bases and 5 bases, with 3 bases remaining between them. The CDR3 sequence is 11 residues long. The CDR3 coding sequence is TGTGCCAGCAGTTACCTGGAGACCCAGTACTTC. This gives the protein CASSYLETQYF.

The chain links TRBV21-1 to TRBJ2-7; the table's D gene call, TRBD1, was not cross checked with the DNA. TRBV21-1 is assigned pseudogene status. The CDR3 covers 17 residues. The CDR3 is CASSKARQGVMDHEQYF. CDR3 nucleotide sequence: TGTGCCAGCAGCAAAGCTCGGCAGGGGGTGATGGACCACGAGCAGTACTTC.

Here the CDR3 reads CASSRIRDTQYF. The DNA of the CDR3 is TGTGCCAGTAGTAGGATAAGAGATACGCAGTATTTT. This chain connects TRBV19 to TRBJ2-3; no firm D call. Trimming took off 4 bases at V and 5 bases at J, with 7 bases between the two ends. Germline V lookup: CDR1 LNHDA, CDR2 SQIVND (reference sequence). This CDR3 comprises 12 residues.

This clone was recorded a few times. The J gene is TRBJ1-1, the V gene TRBV29-1; D unclear. The ends were cut back, 3 bases at V and 4 bases at J, with 0 bases in the middle. The CDR3 is 9 residues long. The germline V gene encodes CDR1 SQVTM and CDR2 ANQGSEA. The CDR3 DNA reads as TGCAGCGTTGACACTGAAGCTTTCTTT. This encodes CSVDTEAFF.

V and J are TRBV10-3 and TRBJ2-7, with TRBD1 matching over 7 bases. The trim removed 4 bases at V and 1 base at J, leaving 7 bases unmatched. CDR1 ENHRY and CDR2 SYGVKD come from the germline V gene. The CDR3 has 15 amino acids. This chain's CDR3 is CAISVGSRGSYEQYF. The CDR3 nucleotides are TGTGCCATCAGTGTGGGTAGCAGGGGGTCCTACGAGCAGTACTTC.

The chain is built from TRBV11-3 and TRBJ1-1, with 11 bases aligning to TRBD1. After removal of 4 bases from V and 6 bases from J, the junction contained 1 base not matched to a gene. There are 13 residues in the CDR3. Germline CDR1 is SGHNT and CDR2 is YENEEA. The CDR3 DNA sequence: TGTGCCAGCAGCTGGGGACAGGGGGCTGAAGCTTTCTTT. Its protein product is CASSWGQGAEAFF.

The CDR3 DNA sequence: TGTGCCAGCAGCCAAGATCTTATAGGGACCCAGTACTTC. It codes for CASSQDLIGTQYF. The chain employs TRBV14 and TRBJ2-5, with no clear D. The V and J ends lost 0 bases and 7 bases respectively, with 9 bases between them. There are 13 residues in the CDR3. CDR1 SGHDN and CDR2 FVKESK come from the germline V gene.

CDR3 loop: CASSASTVNYGYTF. CDR3 DNA sequence: TGTGCCAGCAGCGCGTCAACAGTGAACTATGGCTACACCTTC. The rearrangement joins TRBV9 to TRBJ1-2; D is unclear. Trimming took 3 bases from V and 2 from J, leaving 11 bases between them. This CDR3 spans 14 amino acids. Germline CDR1 and CDR2: SGDLS and YYNGEE.